What follows is one T cell receptor (beta chain) and its context. Its antigen is as yet unknown. The library protocol tagged individual cDNA molecules with unique molecular identifiers. TCRdb processed the 5' RACE reads anew with MiXCR; each CDR3 protein has one entry. The repertoire includes more than 45,000 distinct CDR3 sequences, around 13% of them detected once, and about a tenth sits in the top ten. This sample is drawn from a study of early T cells in non-severe SARS-CoV-2 infection. Turning to the study itself: The sequenced material was bulk RNA from unsorted whole blood, and its chains were unpaired.

This CDR3 region has 13 residues. The V end lost 3 bases, the J end lost 0 bases, and 5 bases lay between the germline ends. Looked up from germline, CDR1 is SGHTA and CDR2 is FQGNSA. Study observations and caveats: A preference for anti-spike CD8 responses marked VDJdb matching, which missed private and CD4 specificities.

This chain links TRBV7-2 with TRBJ1-1; D is uncertain. This receptor was obtained from an adult who was a healthcare worker with PCR-confirmed SARS-CoV-2 infection or an uninfected control (not recorded which). Sequencing was performed on whole blood. The CDR3 DNA is TGTGCCAGCAGCTTGGAAATGAACACTGAAGCTTTCTTT. Its translation is CASSLEMNTEAFF.